Each of the 9 T cell receptor beta chains below was sequenced from the same sample in a study of blood T cell repertoires in COVID-19. The data were produced by immunoSEQ multiplex PCR, yet TCRdb's version contains in-frame clones alone and is incomplete. Of over 100,000 clones in the sample, approximately 88% were seen once. The material sequenced was peripheral blood. These receptors originate from a man between 45 and 60 years old with acute or convalescent COVID-19.

This clone has more than one count but fewer than ten. The chain combines TRBV24-1 with TRBJ2-5; TRBD2 is a possible D gene (8 bases). From germline, CDR1 is KGHDR and CDR2 SFDVKD. The CDR3 is made up of 16 amino acids. V gave up 4 bases and J gave up 3 bases, with 17 bases separating them. CDR3 coding DNA: TGTGCCACCAGTGAATCCGGGAGGGGGCGCGAAGAGACCCAGTACTTC. Its protein is CATSESGRGREETQYF.

The V gene is TRBV5-1, the J gene TRBJ2-3; D call uncertain. Germline loops: CDR1 SGHRS, CDR2 YFSETQ. The CDR3 has 15 residues. Trimming pared 0 bases from V and 1 base from J, leaving 9 bases between. CDR3 in amino acids: CASSLELDGTDTQYF. CDR3 DNA: TGCGCCAGCAGCTTGGAATTAGATGGCACAGATACGCAGTATTTT.

The chain combines TRBV5-1 with TRBJ2-7, with a weak D call TRBD2 (5 bases). With 0 bases removed from V and 2 bases from J, the gap between germline ends came to 12 bases. There are 15 residues in the CDR3. Germline assignment: CDR1 SGHRS and CDR2 YFSETQ. CDR3 region: CASSLEGSGTYEQYF. In DNA, the CDR3 is TGCGCCAGCAGCTTGGAGGGTTCGGGGACCTACGAGCAGTACTTC. Full variable domain (missing parts from reference TRBV5-1 and TRBJ2-7): KAGVTQTPRYLIKTRGQQVTLSCSPISGHRSVSWYQQTPGQGLQFLFEYFSETQRNKGNFPGRFSGRQFSNSRSEMNVSTLELGDSALYLCASSLEGSGTYEQYFGPGTRLTVT.

The gene calls are TRBV2 and TRBJ2-4, with TRBD2 as a possible D gene (5 bases). Germline V gene sequence: CDR1 SNHLY, CDR2 FYNNEI. The CDR3 has 13 residues. Trimming removed 8 bases from V and 2 bases from J, with 10 bases in between. The CDR3, as DNA: TGTGCCAGCCACGGGATCACCAAAAACATTCAGTACTTC. Its translation: CASHGITKNIQYF.

The table lists this clone with a count of one. The chain couples TRBV11-3 to TRBJ1-2, with TRBD1 as a possible D gene (6 bases). V was cut by 4 bases and J by 8 bases, with 11 bases left in between. This CDR3 region has 12 residues. Germline V lookup: CDR1 SGHNT, CDR2 YENEEA. This chain's CDR3 is CASSSTGNGYTF. In nucleotides, the CDR3 is TGTGCCAGCAGCTCTACAGGGAACGGCTACACCTTC.

This clone was observed once. The chain uses TRBV7-2 and TRBJ2-2; tentatively, D is TRBD2 (7 bases). The V and J ends lost 6 bases and 6 bases respectively, with 17 bases between them. The CDR3 is 15 amino acids. CDR1 is SGHTA, CDR2 FQGNSA, per germline. The CDR3 region has the DNA TGTGCCAGCAGTCTTTGGGGGGGCCGTTCCGGGGAGCTGTTTTTT. Its protein is CASSLWGGRSGELFF.

In regard to this clone: Other DNA sequences in this sample translate to the same CDR3. V and J are TRBV10-1 and TRBJ2-3; 8 bases are a match to TRBD1. Germline-derived CDR1 and CDR2 are WNHNN and SYGVQD (reference sequence). Germline trimming cut 5 bases from V and 5 bases from J; bases unmatched to any gene: 6. The CDR3 contains 14 residues. The CDR3 nucleotides read TGCGCCAGCAGTCCCGGACAGGGAGGAGATACGCAGTATTTT. Residues: CASSPGQGGDTQYF.

This chain joins TRBV20-1 and TRBJ1-2; weak D call: TRBD1 (5 bases). The germline V gene has CDR1 DFQATT and CDR2 SNEGSKA (reference sequence). CDR3 length: 14 amino acids. The germline V and J ends were trimmed by 3 bases and 4 bases, with 15 bases remaining between them. CDR3 DNA: TGCAGTGCTAGTGAATTGGGGCCGTTCTATGGCTACACCTTC. It specifies CSASELGPFYGYTF.

The V call is TRBV27, the J call TRBJ2-5, with D possibly TRBD1 on 6 matching bases. V lost 2 bases, J lost 4 bases, and 11 bases lay in between. Per the germline V gene, CDR1 is MNHEY and CDR2 is SMNVEV (reference sequence). The CDR3 is 14 residues long. CDR3 coding DNA: TGTGCCAGCAGTTTAGGACAGTCAGGAGAGACCCAGTACTTC. It yields the protein CASSLGQSGETQYF.